This paragraph reports one TCR beta chain. This clonotype showed up many times. What this receptor recognizes is not known. Base quality data are lacking; no much larger clone is found one base away. This specimen comes from a study of Graves' ophthalmopathy and Graves' hyperthyroidism (dated by TCRdb to 2016 to 2019). About the study as a whole: Peripheral blood was collected at initial diagnosis, prior to any treatment. TCR beta repertoire signatures were used to distinguish Graves' ophthalmopathy from Graves' hyperthyroidism and to predict progression to ophthalmopathy. In total, 120 to 150 blood samples were TCR-sequenced: 40 to 45 ophthalmopathy, 75 hyperthyroidism and about 17 hyperthyroidism-to-ophthalmopathy patients. To explore V-J signatures that separate ophthalmopathy from hyperthyroidism, a discovery set of approximately 100 patients was enrolled, consisting of about 41 with ophthalmopathy and 57 with stable hyperthyroidism. The independent validation cohort included under 20 hyperthyroidism patients plus 17 patients who later progressed from hyperthyroidism to ophthalmopathy. T-cell repertoires of thyroid tissue and blood were compared in six or seven hyperthyroidism patients. Following sample collection, hyperthyroidism patients were given methimazole at a starting dose of 30 mg daily, and ophthalmopathy patients were given high-dose intravenous methylprednisolone. The 90 to 100 discovery patients were randomly divided into training and test sets at a 7:3 ratio. Beyond this particular receptor, the publication reports: In validation, the model predicted ophthalmopathy progression with about 71% sensitivity and roughly 72% specificity; roughly 11 predicted patients were CT-confirmed with GO in a median of 6.5 months. Among expanded thyroid clonotypes with frequency above 0.001, most also showed up in blood, which suggests that blood repertoires may reflect the thyroid immune response. No statistical method was used to predetermine the sample size, and group allocation was not hidden from the investigators. In cross-validation, the 13-signature model distinguished ophthalmopathy from stable hyperthyroidism with about 89% sensitivity and 81.08% specificity, while in the test set the corresponding values were approximately 79% and 70%.

A distance of 13 bases separates the germline ends of V and J, which lose 6 bases and 5 bases respectively. The CDR3 contains 13 residues, cysteine and phenylalanine counted. The DNA shown is the 39-base CDR3, in frame from base 1. The ophthalmopathy patients had moderately to severely active disease, with a Clinical Activity Score of 3 or higher, a NOSPECS grade of 4 or higher, and a disease duration of less than 3 months. Patients with other autoimmune diseases, uncontrolled infections, pregnancy or lactation were excluded. Diagnosis relied on clinical symptoms, serum thyroxine, TRAb, thyroid ultrasound and orbital computed tomography. PBMCs were isolated from 10 ml of fresh peripheral blood by Ficoll-Paque density gradient centrifugation. Total RNA was extracted using Trizol reagent, and RNA quality was checked on an Agilent 2100 Bioanalyzer. For repertoire sequencing, the TCR beta CDR3 regions were amplified from RNA transcripts. HTBI primers and the Qiagen OneStep RT-PCR kit were used in a first-round RT-PCR, which was followed by a second-round multiplex PCR, size selection and purification. Sequencing of the libraries was carried out on an Illumina HiSeq2000 in paired-end mode with 100 bp reads. In the source study's methods: SOAPnuke was used to process the reads, throwing out any read that had adapters, had uncalled bases, had a mean Phred below 15, or lacked an exact constant-primer or identifier match. COPE v1.2.5 was used to merge high-quality paired reads. Clonotypes were defined as unique nucleotide sequences and were aligned to IMGT TRB V, D and J references using MiTCR v1.1. The analysis was limited to V-J combinations with a frequency above 0.0001, which together covered 98% to 99.2% of repertoires. For each V-J combination, a TCR clonal expansion and chaos score was defined as F50 clonal expansion divided by the chaos observed in the TCRdist matrix. Features were reduced by Welch's t-statistics and random forest to approximately 13 V-J combinations, which fed a naive Bayes classifier. Thyroid-blood repertoire similarity was quantified with the Morisita-Horn index. The raw public reads went through TCRdb reprocessing: fastp at Q25, MiXCR clone calling, in-frame beta chains kept. Every CDR3 protein is listed once, alongside the most common genes and DNA of its rows. Here the V and J calls rest on TCRdb's processing, not on the authors' analysis. The table for this sample lists about 480,000 distinct CDR3 sequences; about an eighth of them were counted only once. Roughly 10% of the sample goes to the ten largest clones.

This sequence uses TRBV12-3 or TRBV12-4 and TRBJ2-5, with the identity of the D gene unclear. Sequencing was performed on blood. The TCR sequence derives from a woman aged 30 to 39 with Graves' ophthalmopathy. Donor details come from another sample of the same person, matched by shared clones. In nucleotide form, the sequence is TGTGCCAGCAGCTTAAGGGATAGGGAGACCCAGTACTTC. Translated, it gives CASSLRDRETQYF.